These 21 T cell receptor beta chains share one sample of origin, sequenced in a study of cytomegalovirus exposure and HLA in healthy donors (dated by TCRdb to 2015 to 2018). The method was the immunoSEQ multiplex PCR assay. For the multiplex PCR, a mixture combining 60 forward primers for TCR Vbeta segments and 13 reverse primers for TCR Jbeta segments was used. TCRdb carries this immuneACCESS record with in-frame sequences only. Its versions omit some clonotypes, under half of them owing to an unresolved V gene in the studies checked, with the rest unexplained. Within this sample are 100,000 to 150,000 clones, with approximately 80% of them counted one time only. The ten largest account for more than 4% of the sample. The specimen sequenced was PBMCs. Receptors originate from a male donor in good health and CMV-seropositive.

The V and J genes are TRBV11-2 and TRBJ2-5; D not resolved. Trimming removed 1 base at V and 4 bases at J, with 10 bases between. Germline V gives CDR1 SGHAT, CDR2 FQNNGV. The CDR3 contains 14 residues. CDR3 bases: TGTGCCAGCAGCTTAGGGCTGTTCCCAGAGACCCAGTACTTC. This translates into CASSLGLFPETQYF.

The sample holds one count of this clone. V gene TRBV29-1 combines with J gene TRBJ2-3; 7 bases match TRBD1. The CDR3 consists of 13 residues. The V and J ends lost 4 bases and 2 bases, in that order; junction bases with no gene match: 3. Germline loops: CDR1 SQVTM, CDR2 ANQGSEA. Written as DNA, the CDR3 is TGCAGCGTTGCTGGGACAGTCACAGATACGCAGTATTTT. It is translated as CSVAGTVTDTQYF.

This chain links TRBV7-8 with TRBJ2-1; 13 bases agree with TRBD2. Germline-derived CDR1 and CDR2 are SGHVS and FQNEAQ. The V gene end was trimmed by 5 bases and the J gene end by 6 bases; junction bases not matched to a gene: 4. This CDR3 comprises 15 residues. CDR3 in amino acids: CASSARLAGGNEQFF. DNA for the CDR3: TGTGCCAGCAGCGCCCGACTAGCGGGGGGCAATGAGCAGTTCTTC.

The rearrangement links TRBV27 to TRBJ1-2, with TRBD1 matching over 8 bases. Germline CDR1 is MNHEY and CDR2 is SMNVEV (reference sequence). The length of the CDR3 is 16 residues. V lost 5 bases and J lost 4; bases outside the gene matches: 12. The CDR3 protein is CASSEGRGPLGYGYTF. CDR3 bases: TGTGCCAGCAGTGAAGGCAGGGGGCCGCTAGGCTATGGCTACACCTTC.

This chain uses TRBV6-6 with TRBJ1-2, with TRBD1 matching over 7 bases. Trimming cost V 6 bases and J 8 bases; bases outside gene matches: 6. The CDR3 contains 12 residues. Looked up from germline, CDR1 is MNHNY and CDR2 is SVGAGI (reference sequence). CDR3 nucleotide sequence: TGTGCCAGCAGCGACAGGGTTGGCGGCTACACCTTC. Encoded protein: CASSDRVGGYTF.

V is TRBV6-5 and J is TRBJ1-2; D uncertain. Trimming pared 2 bases from V and 0 bases from J, leaving 10 bases between. The CDR3 loop spans 15 amino acids. Germline V gene sequence: CDR1 MNHEY, CDR2 SVGAGI. DNA of the CDR3: TGTGCCAGCAGTTACGGGGAGTCCCCTAACTATGGCTACACCTTC. It yields the protein CASSYGESPNYGYTF.

J is TRBJ2-7 and V is TRBV11-2; the match to TRBD2 covers 13 bases. Trimming at V came to 5 bases and at J to 6 bases, leaving 7 bases not matched to a gene. This CDR3 comprises 15 residues. Germline CDR1 and CDR2: SGHAT and FQNNGV. This CDR3 is CASSAQLAGGGEQYF. In DNA form, the CDR3 reads TGTGCCAGCAGCGCACAACTAGCGGGGGGGGGCGAGCAGTACTTC.

This clone showed up just a few times. The rearrangement joins TRBV6-1 to TRBJ1-6; D unresolved. The CDR3 extends over 12 amino acids. Looked up from germline, CDR1 is MNHNS and CDR2 is SASEGT. Trimming shortened V by 8 bases and J by 6 bases, and 8 bases separated the two germline ends. The CDR3 region is CASSAGNSPLHF. The CDR3 DNA reads TGTGCCAGCTCCGCGGGTAATTCACCCCTCCACTTT.

V gene TRBV9 combines with J gene TRBJ2-7; TRBD2 matches 12 bases. The CDR3 is made up of 14 amino acids. Germline V gene data show CDR1 as SGDLS and CDR2 as YYNGEE. Trimming removed 2 bases from V and 5 bases from J; junction bases left unmatched: 2. The DNA for the CDR3 is TGTGCCAGCAGCGTGACTAGCGGGAGTGACGAGCAGTACTTC. It specifies CASSVTSGSDEQYF.

The rearrangement links TRBV27 to TRBJ2-2, with a tentative D call TRBD2 (5 bases). Germline CDR1 is MNHEY and CDR2 is SMNVEV (reference sequence). Trimming left V 6 bases short and J 4 bases short, with 9 bases between. The CDR3 consists of 13 residues. The CDR3 is CASRLAGTGELFF. CDR3 DNA sequence: TGTGCCAGCAGGTTGGCGGGCACCGGGGAGCTGTTTTTT.

The rearrangement joins TRBV11-1 to TRBJ1-4; D remains unclear. Germline assignment: CDR1 SGHAT and CDR2 FQDESV (reference sequence). The CDR3 length is 16 residues. The ends were cut back, 4 bases at V and 0 bases at J, with 12 bases in the middle. As DNA, the CDR3 is TGTGCCAGCAGCTCGGGGAGTACAGCAACTAATGAAAAACTGTTTTTT. As protein: CASSSGSTATNEKLFF.

The chain employs TRBV5-1 and TRBJ1-2; TRBD1 matches 9 bases. V lost 0 bases, J lost 2 bases, and 2 bases stayed unmatched. Looked up from germline, CDR1 is SGHRS and CDR2 is YFSETQ. This CDR3 is 15 amino acids long. This CDR3 reads CASSLAGTGNYGYTF. DNA of the CDR3: TGCGCCAGCAGCTTGGCCGGGACAGGGAACTATGGCTACACCTTC.

This clone was seen a few times. This sequence joins TRBV5-6 and TRBJ1-1; D is possibly TRBD1 (6 bases). Germline V gene lookup returns CDR1 SGHDT and CDR2 YYEEEE. The CDR3 sequence is 14 residues long. V lost 0 bases to trimming and J lost 4 bases, with 10 bases between them. This CDR3 reads CASSLGQAGTEAFF. Written as DNA, the CDR3 is TGTGCCAGCAGCTTGGGACAGGCGGGCACTGAAGCTTTCTTT.

The V and J genes are TRBV18 and TRBJ1-1; possibly TRBD1 for D (6 bases). CDR1 KGHSH and CDR2 LQKENI come from the germline V gene. Between the trimmed V and J ends, which lost 2 bases and 1 base, there was a span of 11 bases. CDR3 length equals 15 residues. The CDR3 spells CASSPLTGPNTEAFF. CDR3 nucleotides: TGTGCCAGCTCACCATTGACAGGACCGAACACTGAAGCTTTCTTT.

The chain employs TRBV2 and TRBJ1-2; no firm D call. The CDR3 sequence is 14 residues long. The V end lost 7 bases, the J end lost 3 bases, and 15 bases lay between the germline ends. Germline V gene data show CDR1 as SNHLY and CDR2 as FYNNEI. The CDR3 loop is CASTQPGGDYGYTF. CDR3 nucleotides: TGTGCCAGCACCCAGCCCGGCGGAGACTATGGCTACACCTTC.

The chain employs TRBV6-5 and TRBJ1-2; possibly TRBD1 for D (6 bases). CDR3 length: 16 residues. Trimming shortened V by 0 bases and J by 0 bases, and 11 bases separated the two germline ends. The germline V gene has CDR1 MNHEY and CDR2 SVGAGI. The CDR3: CASSYSSGEANYGYTF. For the CDR3, the DNA is TGTGCCAGCAGTTACTCGTCAGGGGAAGCTAACTATGGCTACACCTTC.

The chain joins TRBV5-6 to TRBJ2-1; D unclear. Germline lookup yields CDR1 SGHDT and CDR2 YYEEEE. The CDR3 loop spans 12 amino acids. The V end was cut by 4 bases, the J end by 9 bases, with 11 bases between. In nucleotides, the CDR3 is TGTGCCAGCAGCCTCCTCCGAGGTGAGCAGTTCTTC. It is translated as CASSLLRGEQFF.

Comments on this clone: One end of the junction fails to match germline, which may point to a read error. CDR3: CASSEIETDRGNSQYF. CDR3 bases: TGTGCCAGCAGTGAAATCGAAACGGACAGGGGAAACAGTCAGTACTTC. The chain employs TRBV6-1 and TRBJ2-4, with 9 bases matching TRBD1. Germline V gene sequence: CDR1 MNHNS, CDR2 SASEGT. This CDR3 is built from 16 residues.

This chain connects TRBV5-1 to TRBJ1-2, with 9 bases lining up with TRBD1. The CDR3 length is 14 residues. Germline V gene data show CDR1 as SGHRS and CDR2 as YFSETQ. V was pared by 0 bases and J by 6 bases, with 3 bases of the junction left unmatched. The CDR3 reads CASSLGTGGDGYTF. CDR3 DNA: TGCGCCAGCAGCTTGGGTACAGGGGGCGATGGCTACACCTTC. Together with reference TRBV5-1 and TRBJ1-2, the CDR3 gives the full variable domain: KAGVTQTPRYLIKTRGQQVTLSCSPISGHRSVSWYQQTPGQGLQFLFEYFSETQRNKGNFPGRFSGRQFSNSRSEMNVSTLELGDSALYLCASSLGTGGDGYTFGSGTRLTVV.

This clone was observed a single time. The gene calls are TRBV7-9 and TRBJ2-5; D remains unclear. Germline V lookup: CDR1 SEHNR, CDR2 FQNEAQ (reference sequence). There are 16 residues in the CDR3. Trimming left V 3 bases short and J 4 bases short, with 18 bases between. CDR3 sequence reads: CASSFAASPIGETQYF. CDR3 DNA sequence: TGTGCCAGCAGCTTCGCTGCCTCACCGATCGGAGAGACCCAGTACTTC.

The chain couples TRBV30 to TRBJ1-2, with 7 nucleotides matching TRBD1. CDR1 is GTSNPN, CDR2 SVGIG, per germline (reference sequence). The CDR3 totals 15 residues. Trimming removed 4 bases from V and 1 base from J; junction bases left unmatched: 9. The CDR3: CAWTKPGTVNYGYTF. The CDR3 nucleotides are TGTGCCTGGACGAAGCCAGGGACAGTTAACTATGGCTACACCTTC. The variable domain in full, with the rest retrieved from reference TRBV30 and TRBJ1-2, is SQTIHQWPATLVQPVGSPLSLECTVEGTSNPNLYWYRQAAGRGLQLLFYSVGIGQISSEVPQNLSASRPQDRQFILSSKKLLLSDSGFYLCAWTKPGTVNYGYTFGSGTRLTVV.